This TCR beta chain was sequenced during a study of blood T cell repertoires in COVID-19. Produced via immunoSEQ multiplex PCR; TCRdb's table is partial and in-frame only. The sample lists roughly 60,000 clones; about nine tenths were seen once. V lost 6 bases to trimming and J lost 0 bases; unmatched junction nucleotides: 5. Germline V gene lookup returns CDR1 LNHDA and CDR2 SQIVND (reference sequence). The CDR3 totals 15 residues. The sequence was obtained from a human donor with acute or convalescent COVID-19. The donor label of this sample is uncertain. The sample comprised peripheral blood. The J gene is TRBJ1-5, the V gene TRBV19, with 7 bases lining up with TRBD1. The CDR3 DNA is TGTGCCAGTAGCCGACAGGGAAATAGCAATCAGCCCCAGCATTTT. It yields the protein CASSRQGNSNQPQHF.